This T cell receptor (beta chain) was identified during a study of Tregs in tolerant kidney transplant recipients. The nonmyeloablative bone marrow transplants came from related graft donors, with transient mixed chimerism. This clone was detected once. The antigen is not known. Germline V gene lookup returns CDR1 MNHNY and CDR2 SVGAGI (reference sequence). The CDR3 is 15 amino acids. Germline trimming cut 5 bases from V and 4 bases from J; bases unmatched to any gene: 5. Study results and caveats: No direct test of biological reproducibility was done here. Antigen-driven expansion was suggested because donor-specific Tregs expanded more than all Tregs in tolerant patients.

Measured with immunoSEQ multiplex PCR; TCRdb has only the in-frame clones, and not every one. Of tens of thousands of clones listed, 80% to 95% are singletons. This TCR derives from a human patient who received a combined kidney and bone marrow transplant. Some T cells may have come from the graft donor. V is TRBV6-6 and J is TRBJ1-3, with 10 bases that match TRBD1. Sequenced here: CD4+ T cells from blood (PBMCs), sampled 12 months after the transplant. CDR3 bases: TGTGCCAGCAGTCGCGACAGGGGGCTAGGAAACACCATATATTTT. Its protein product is CASSRDRGLGNTIYF.